A single count supports the clone carrying this T cell receptor (beta chain). Germline V CDR1 and CDR2: MNHEY, SMNVEV (reference sequence). CDR3 size: 14 residues. Trimming took off 6 bases at V and 1 base at J, with 12 bases between the two ends. The sample originates from a study of blood T cell repertoires in COVID-19. Background on the study: Acute and convalescent COVID-19 specimens originated in the United States, Italy and Spain. Sources were T cells, B-cell-depleted T cells, or PBMCs; the material itself was cDNA or gDNA.

Seattle patients were enrolled during active infection and followed longitudinally. Original processing notes: Amplifying reference gene primers gave estimates of nucleated cell counts. Clones were read by immunoSEQ multiplex PCR, and TCRdb kept only the in-frame ones, dropping some. The DNA gave D and trimming, while V, J and clone size come from that table. The sample lists fewer than 200,000 clones; 79% were seen once. This chain joins TRBV27 and TRBJ1-1; D perhaps matches TRBD1 (6 bases). The sequencing sample was made of peripheral blood. This sequence was found in a woman in her fifties or sixties with COVID-19, enrolled during active disease. CDR3 coding DNA: TGTGCCAGCAGATCCGACAGGCCGAACACTGAAGCTTTCTTT. It encodes CASRSDRPNTEAFF.